The 25 T cell receptor beta chains given below trace back to one sample, sequenced in a study of blood T cell repertoires in COVID-19 (dated by TCRdb to 2019 to 2021). The method behind the library was the immunoSEQ multiplex PCR assay. TCRdb stores this immuneACCESS table with in-frame sequences only. Part of the clones is absent; in the studies checked, under half of the shortfall reflects unresolved V genes, and no reason is known for the rest. This sample gives about 190,000 clones in total; more than 75% of them show up just once. The ten largest clonotypes hold 0.88% of the sample. The sample consisted of peripheral blood. All receptors come from a woman aged 18-29 years who had recovered from COVID-19.

This chain joins TRBV7-2 and TRBJ2-7, with 11 bases identical to TRBD1. CDR1 and CDR2 from the germline V gene are SGHTA and FQGNSA. V dropped 2 bases and J dropped 6; count of bases not matched to a gene: 3. CDR3 size: 14 residues. The CDR3 region has the DNA TGTGCCAGCAGCTTAAGGGACAGGGGGAGCGAGCAGTACTTC. Protein: CASSLRDRGSEQYF. The variable domain in full, completed from reference TRBV7-2 and TRBJ2-7, reads GAGVSQSPSNKVTEKGKDVELRCDPISGHTALYWYRQSLGQGLEFLIYFQGNSAPDKSGLPSDRFSAERTGGSVSTLTIQRTQQEDSAVYLCASSLRDRGSEQYFGPGTRLTVT.

Written as DNA, the CDR3 is TGTGCCAGCAGCGCCACTAGCAGAAACACCGGGGAGCTGTTTTTT. Its translation: CASSATSRNTGELFF. The chain couples TRBV7-2 to TRBJ2-2; a possible D gene is TRBD2 (6 bases). V lost 5 bases to trimming and J lost 2 bases, with 12 bases between them. The germline gives CDR1 SGHTA, CDR2 FQGNSA. This CDR3 has 15 residues.

The chain couples TRBV7-2 to TRBJ1-5; perhaps TRBD1 as D (6 bases). The CDR3 extends over 13 amino acids. CDR1 and CDR2 (germline): SGHTA, FQGNSA. V lost 5 bases and J 4 bases, leaving 9 bases between the germline ends. CDR3 sequence reads: CASSEGHNQPQHF. As DNA, the CDR3 is TGTGCCAGCAGCGAGGGACATAATCAGCCCCAGCATTTT. Using reference TRBV7-2 and TRBJ1-5 for the parts outside the CDR3, the full variable domain is GAGVSQSPSNKVTEKGKDVELRCDPISGHTALYWYRQSLGQGLEFLIYFQGNSAPDKSGLPSDRFSAERTGGSVSTLTIQRTQQEDSAVYLCASSEGHNQPQHFGDGTRLSIL.

This chain joins TRBV15 and TRBJ2-1, with D maybe TRBD1 (5 bases). CDR1 is LNHNV, CDR2 YYDKDF, per germline (reference sequence). V dropped 4 bases and J dropped 4 bases, with 11 bases sitting between them. The length of the CDR3 is 14 residues. The CDR3 DNA sequence: TGTGCCACCAGCACCTGGGGCTCGTACAATGAGCAGTTCTTC. This sequence encodes CATSTWGSYNEQFF.

The chain recombines TRBV7-9 with TRBJ1-1, with D tentatively TRBD1 (6 bases). Germline assignment: CDR1 SEHNR and CDR2 FQNEAQ (reference sequence). The CDR3 totals 13 residues. Trimming pared 5 bases from V and 10 bases from J, leaving 17 bases between. Here the CDR3 DNA reads TGTGCCAGCAGCAACACCGCGGGGGGCAGAGCTTTCTTT. This gives the protein CASSNTAGGRAFF.

This clone was observed a handful of times. The chain links TRBV4-3 to TRBJ2-2; no clear D gene. The V end was cut by 1 base, the J end by 1 base, with 7 bases between. The CDR3 extends over 15 amino acids. The germline gives CDR1 LGHNA, CDR2 YSLEER. The chain's CDR3 is CASSQASENTGELFF. CDR3 nucleotide sequence: TGCGCCAGCAGCCAAGCGAGCGAGAACACCGGGGAGCTGTTTTTT.

The gene calls are TRBV6-2 or TRBV6-3 and TRBJ2-7; 7 bases are a match to TRBD1. The germline V gene encodes CDR1 MNHEY and CDR2 SVGEGT. The V and J ends lost 5 bases and 2 bases, in that order; junction bases with no gene match: 3. CDR3 length equals 13 residues. The CDR3 sequence: CASSGTATYEQYF. The CDR3 nucleotides are TGTGCCAGCAGTGGGACAGCAACCTACGAGCAGTACTTC.

V and J are TRBV6-5 and TRBJ2-7; possibly TRBD2 for D (5 bases). Per germline, CDR1 MNHEY and CDR2 SVGAGI. CDR3 length: 13 residues. V shed 0 bases and J shed 4 bases, with 7 bases lying between them. The DNA of the CDR3 is TGTGCCAGCAGTTACTCTAGCGTTTACGAGCAGTACTTC. The encoded protein is CASSYSSVYEQYF.

The chain combines TRBV3-1 (or the pseudogene TRBV3-2) with TRBJ2-5, with 10 bases aligning to TRBD2. J gave up 4 bases and V 3 bases, and 5 bases lay outside the gene matches. This CDR3 comprises 15 residues. CDR1 is LGHDT, CDR2 YNNKEL, per germline (reference sequence). The CDR3 loop reads CASSHLAGGGETQYF. In DNA, the CDR3 is TGTGCCAGCAGCCATTTAGCGGGGGGTGGAGAGACCCAGTACTTC.

The chain employs TRBV7-3 and TRBJ2-3, with a possible D match to TRBD2 (5 bases). Trimming took off 8 bases at V and 5 bases at J, with 11 bases between the two ends. CDR1 and CDR2 from the germline V gene are SGHTA and FQGTGA. The CDR3 sequence is 12 residues long. CDR3 in amino acids: CASGYGGDTQYF. Written as DNA, the CDR3 is TGTGCCAGCGGATACGGAGGAGATACGCAGTATTTT. The full variable domain, completed using reference TRBV7-3 and TRBJ2-3, is GAGVSQTPSNKVTEKGKYVELRCDPISGHTALYWYRQSLGQGPEFLIYFQGTGAADDSGLPNDRFFAVRPEGSVSTLKIQRTERGDSAVYLCASGYGGDTQYFGPGTRLTVL.

This rearrangement joins TRBV5-4 to TRBJ2-5; TRBD2 is a possible D gene (6 bases). The CDR3 consists of 16 residues. The V end lost 0 bases, the J end lost 5 bases, and 17 bases lay between the germline ends. From germline, CDR1 is SGHNT and CDR2 YYREEE (reference sequence). The CDR3 protein is CASSLGGPSAMETQYF. The CDR3 DNA is TGTGCCAGCAGCTTGGGTGGGCCTAGCGCTATGGAGACCCAGTACTTC.

V and J are TRBV5-6 and TRBJ1-6; 10 nucleotides agree with TRBD1. The CDR3 loop spans 17 amino acids. V lost 4 bases and J lost 0; bases outside the gene matches: 4. Germline loops: CDR1 SGHDT, CDR2 YYEEEE. CDR3: CASSLDRGLSYNSPLHF. Here the CDR3 DNA reads TGTGCCAGCAGCCTAGACAGGGGGCTCTCCTATAATTCACCCCTCCACTTT.

This clone was counted a few times. Different DNA sequences within this sample yield the same CDR3. This rearrangement joins TRBV5-1 to TRBJ2-5, with D possibly being TRBD1 (6 bases). Germline V gene lookup returns CDR1 SGHRS and CDR2 YFSETQ. Deletions cut 0 bases from V and 5 bases from J, with 8 bases between. The CDR3 runs 13 residues. This CDR3 is CASSLGQGETQYF. The CDR3 region has the DNA TGCGCCAGCAGCTTGGGCCAGGGGGAGACCCAGTACTTC.

The V call is TRBV2, the J call TRBJ1-1, with D perhaps matching TRBD1 (6 bases). This CDR3 spans 11 amino acids. Deletions cut 8 bases from V and 6 bases from J, with 10 bases between. Germline V gene sequence: CDR1 SNHLY, CDR2 FYNNEI. The chain's CDR3 is CASLQGSEAFF. CDR3 DNA: TGTGCCAGCCTCCAGGGGTCTGAAGCTTTCTTT.

The rearrangement uses TRBV7-2 and TRBJ1-2, with a possible D match to TRBD1 (6 bases). The CDR3 runs to 14 residues. Between the trimmed V and J ends, which lost 1 base and 8 bases, there was a span of 14 bases. Germline lookup yields CDR1 SGHTA and CDR2 FQGNSA. The CDR3 here is CASSLERGTYGYTF. DNA for the CDR3: TGTGCCAGCAGCTTAGAAAGGGGGACCTACGGCTACACCTTC.

The chain joins TRBV5-1 to TRBJ2-5, with D possibly being TRBD2 (7 bases). The CDR3 covers 16 residues. Germline-derived CDR1 and CDR2 are SGHRS and YFSETQ. Trimming took 2 bases from V and 5 from J, leaving 19 bases between them. Here the CDR3 DNA reads TGCGCCAGCAGCTTTACACGACGGGGGGCAGGGGAGACCCAGTACTTC. Amino acids: CASSFTRRGAGETQYF.

This chain uses TRBV5-4 with TRBJ1-2, with 8 bases fitting TRBD1. CDR1 SGHNT and CDR2 YYREEE come from the germline V gene (reference sequence). Losses at the gene ends were 2 bases for V and 3 bases for J; bases not matched to a gene: 3. This CDR3 spans 14 amino acids. The CDR3 loop is CASSFGDRHYGYTF. CDR3 coding DNA: TGTGCCAGCAGCTTTGGGGACAGGCACTATGGCTACACCTTC.

The rearrangement links TRBV19 to TRBJ1-4; unclear D gene. V shed 6 bases and J shed 0 bases, with 11 bases lying between them. CDR1 and CDR2 (germline): LNHDA, SQIVND (reference sequence). This CDR3 is built from 15 residues. CDR3 amino acids: CASSAGDATNEKLFF. CDR3 DNA: TGTGCCAGTAGCGCCGGGGATGCAACTAATGAAAAACTGTTTTTT. Together with reference TRBV19 and TRBJ1-4, the CDR3 gives the full variable domain: DGGITQSPKYLFRKEGQNVTLSCEQNLNHDAMYWYRQDPGQGLRLIYYSQIVNDFQKGDIAEGYSVSREKKESFPLTVTSAQKNPTAFYLCASSAGDATNEKLFFGSGTQLSVL.

V is TRBV3-1 (or the pseudogene TRBV3-2) and J is TRBJ2-3, with a weak D call TRBD2 (6 bases). This CDR3 is 14 amino acids long. Germline V gene lookup returns CDR1 LGHDT and CDR2 YNNKEL (reference sequence). Trimming left V 4 bases short and J 0 bases short, with 8 bases between. The CDR3 spells CASSLGLSTDTQYF. The CDR3 DNA is TGTGCCAGCAGCCTGGGACTGAGCACAGATACGCAGTATTTT.

The chain couples TRBV5-4 to TRBJ2-1; 7 bases are shared with TRBD2. Germline V gives CDR1 SGHNT, CDR2 YYREEE (reference sequence). CDR3 length equals 16 residues. V was pared by 1 base and J by 8 bases, with 12 bases of the junction left unmatched. This CDR3 is CASSLQERDVHDEQFF. CDR3 bases: TGTGCCAGCAGCTTGCAGGAGCGGGACGTTCATGATGAGCAGTTCTTC. The full variable domain, with the rest looked up from reference TRBV5-4 and TRBJ2-1, is ETGVTQSPTHLIKTRGQQVTLRCSSQSGHNTVSWYQQALGQGPQFIFQYYREEENGRGNFPPRFSGLQFPNYSSELNVNALELDDSALYLCASSLQERDVHDEQFFGPGTRLTVL.

With respect to this clone: The same CDR3 is also encoded by other DNA sequences in this sample. The chain couples TRBV5-4 to TRBJ2-1; D is uncertain. Germline assignment: CDR1 SGHNT and CDR2 YYREEE (reference sequence). The CDR3 is 12 amino acids. Between the trimmed V and J ends, which lost 4 bases and 6 bases, there was a span of 8 bases. This chain's CDR3 is CASSLNRNEQFF. For the CDR3, the DNA is TGTGCCAGCAGCCTAAACCGCAATGAGCAGTTCTTC.

The chain combines TRBV4-1 with TRBJ2-2; possibly TRBD1 for D (5 bases). This CDR3 contains 14 residues. Trimming cost V 2 bases and J 8 bases, with 12 bases left between them. Germline assignment: CDR1 MGHRA and CDR2 YSYEKL. As DNA, the CDR3 is TGCGCCAGCAGCCAATTCCAGGGAACGGGGGAGCTGTTTTTT. It yields the protein CASSQFQGTGELFF.

This chain connects TRBV5-8 to TRBJ2-3; 10 nucleotides agree with TRBD2. Looked up from germline, CDR1 is SGHTS and CDR2 is YDEGEE. V gave up 2 bases and J gave up 8 bases; unmatched junction bases: 5. CDR3 size: 14 residues. The CDR3: CASSLSGGAGTQYF. The CDR3 DNA is TGTGCCAGCAGCTTAAGCGGGGGGGCCGGTACGCAGTATTTT.

The chain carries TRBV18 and TRBJ2-7; tentative D call: TRBD2 (6 bases). In germline, CDR1 is KGHSH, CDR2 LQKENI. The length of the CDR3 is 16 residues. Trimming left V 3 bases short and J 2 bases short, with 17 bases between. The CDR3 loop reads CASSPHERATAYEQYF. CDR3 nucleotides: TGTGCCAGCTCACCCCATGAGCGGGCGACAGCCTACGAGCAGTACTTC.

This sequence joins TRBV7-2 and TRBJ2-3; TRBD2 matches at 10 bases. The trim removed 9 bases at V and 8 bases at J, leaving 11 bases unmatched. There are 14 residues in the CDR3. The V gene's germline CDR1 is SGHTA and CDR2 FQGNSA. The CDR3 protein is CASEAGGPGVTQYF. The CDR3 DNA reads TGTGCCAGTGAAGCGGGAGGGCCCGGGGTTACGCAGTATTTT.